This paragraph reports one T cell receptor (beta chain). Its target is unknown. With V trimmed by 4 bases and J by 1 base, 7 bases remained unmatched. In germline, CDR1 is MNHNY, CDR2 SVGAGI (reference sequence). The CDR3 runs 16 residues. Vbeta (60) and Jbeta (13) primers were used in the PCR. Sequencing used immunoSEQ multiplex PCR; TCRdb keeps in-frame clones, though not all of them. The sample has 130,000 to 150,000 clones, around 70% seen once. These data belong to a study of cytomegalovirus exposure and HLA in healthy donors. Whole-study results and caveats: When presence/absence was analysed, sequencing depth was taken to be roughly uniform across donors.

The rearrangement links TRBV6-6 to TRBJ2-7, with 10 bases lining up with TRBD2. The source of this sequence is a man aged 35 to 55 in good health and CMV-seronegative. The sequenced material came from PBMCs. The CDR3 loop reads CASSFPGTSESYEQYF. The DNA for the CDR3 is TGTGCCAGCAGTTTCCCCGGGACTAGCGAGTCCTACGAGCAGTACTTC.